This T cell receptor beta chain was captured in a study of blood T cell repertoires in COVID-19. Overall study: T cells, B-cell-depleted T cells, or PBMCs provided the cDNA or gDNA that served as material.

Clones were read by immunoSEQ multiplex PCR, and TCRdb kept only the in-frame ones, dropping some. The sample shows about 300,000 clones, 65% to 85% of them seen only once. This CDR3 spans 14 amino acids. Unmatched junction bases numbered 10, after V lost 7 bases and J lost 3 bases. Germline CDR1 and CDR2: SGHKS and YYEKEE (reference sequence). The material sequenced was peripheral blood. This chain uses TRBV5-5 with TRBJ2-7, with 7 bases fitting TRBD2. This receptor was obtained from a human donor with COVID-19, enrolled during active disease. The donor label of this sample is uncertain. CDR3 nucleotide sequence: TGTGCCAGCGAGATTGCAACTAGCGTCTACGAGCAGTACTTC. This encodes CASEIATSVYEQYF.